This entry lists 27 T cell receptor beta chains sequenced from one sample in a study of cytomegalovirus exposure and HLA in healthy donors. The PCR employed 60 Vbeta primers together with 13 Jbeta primers. The method was immunoSEQ multiplex PCR; TCRdb's version includes in-frame clones alone and lacks a portion of them. In the table there are about 140,000 clones, roughly four fifths of which are singletons. The specimen was PBMCs. The receptors were gathered from a female donor in good health and CMV-seronegative.

V and J are TRBV28 and TRBJ2-5; TRBD2 is a possible D gene (5 bases). The CDR3 covers 15 residues. Per the germline V gene, CDR1 is MDHEN and CDR2 is SYDVKM. V lost 4 bases, J lost 3 bases, and 15 bases lay in between. CDR3: CASSYGLAIEETQYF. The CDR3 DNA is TGTGCCAGCAGTTACGGCTTAGCGATTGAAGAGACCCAGTACTTC.

The V call is TRBV28, the J call TRBJ2-7; 7 positions match TRBD1. Germline V CDR1 and CDR2: MDHEN, SYDVKM. This CDR3 spans 15 amino acids. Trimming at V came to 5 bases and at J to 1 base, leaving 8 bases not matched to a gene. The CDR3 loop reads CASSRADRVSYEQYF. CDR3 DNA sequence: TGTGCCAGCAGTCGAGCAGACAGGGTGTCCTACGAGCAGTACTTC. Full variable domain (missing parts from reference TRBV28 and TRBJ2-7): DVKVTQSSRYLVKRTGEKVFLECVQDMDHENMFWYRQDPGLGLRLIYFSYDVKMKEKGDIPEGYSVSREKKERFSLILESASTNQTSMYLCASSRADRVSYEQYFGPGTRLTVT.

In its sample, this clone was seen once. Other DNA sequences in this sample translate to the same CDR3. The V call is TRBV29-1, the J call TRBJ2-3, with TRBD2 matching 7 bases. Germline V gives CDR1 SQVTM, CDR2 ANQGSEA. The ends lost 6 bases at V and 4 bases at J; junction bases unmatched: 13. This CDR3 has 15 residues. The CDR3 DNA follows: TGCAGCGTAGAGGATCGGCGACTAGCCCCAGATACGCAGTATTTT. Its protein is CSVEDRRLAPDTQYF.

J is TRBJ2-2 and V is TRBV29-1; D unresolved. This CDR3 spans 14 amino acids. Trimming pared 4 bases from V and 0 bases from J, leaving 9 bases between. CDR1 is SQVTM and CDR2 is ANQGSEA in the germline V gene. The CDR3: CSVASHTNTGELFF. As DNA, the CDR3 is TGCAGCGTTGCTTCTCACACGAACACCGGGGAGCTGTTTTTT.

This clone was found once. The V call is TRBV6-1, the J call TRBJ1-1, with 10 bases fitting TRBD1. Trimming at V came to 6 bases and at J to 4 bases, leaving 5 bases not matched to a gene. The CDR3 has 14 residues. Germline V gene data show CDR1 as MNHNS and CDR2 as SASEGT. The CDR3 spells CASSAGQGRTEAFF. CDR3 coding DNA: TGTGCCAGCAGCGCGGGACAGGGGCGCACTGAAGCTTTCTTT.

The chain uses TRBV2 and TRBJ1-5; the match to TRBD1 covers 8 bases. Per the germline V gene, CDR1 is SNHLY and CDR2 is FYNNEI. Losses at the gene ends were 7 bases for V and 5 bases for J; bases not matched to a gene: 10. There are 15 residues in the CDR3. The CDR3 loop is CASKDRDRLYQPQHF. DNA of the CDR3: TGTGCCAGCAAAGACCGGGACAGGCTTTATCAGCCCCAGCATTTT.

The V call is TRBV5-1, the J call TRBJ2-2; D gene unclear. Germline V gene sequence: CDR1 SGHRS, CDR2 YFSETQ. The length of the CDR3 is 14 residues. V was pared by 3 bases and J by 6 bases, with 12 bases between. In nucleotides, the CDR3 is TGCGCCAGCAGCTCTGACTCTTACTCCGGGGAGCTGTTTTTT. It translates to CASSSDSYSGELFF.

The chain is built from TRBV9 and TRBJ1-3; D gene ambiguous. Germline V lookup: CDR1 SGDLS, CDR2 YYNGEE. The ends were cut back, 4 bases at V and 0 bases at J, with 11 bases in the middle. The CDR3 contains 15 residues. The CDR3 bases are TGTGCCAGCAGCCCTCACCAGGCCTCTGGAAACACCATATATTTT. Its translation: CASSPHQASGNTIYF.

CDR3 loop: CASSVAATGAKDTQYF. In DNA, the CDR3 is TGTGCCAGCAGCGTAGCTGCAACGGGAGCGAAAGATACGCAGTATTTT. The chain couples TRBV9 to TRBJ2-3, with a weak D call TRBD2 (6 bases). This CDR3 comprises 16 residues. The ends were cut back, 0 bases at V and 5 bases at J, with 16 bases in the middle. Germline V gene lookup returns CDR1 SGDLS and CDR2 YYNGEE.

The chain uses TRBV7-9 and TRBJ1-1, with D possibly being TRBD1 (6 bases). The germline V gene has CDR1 SEHNR and CDR2 FQNEAQ (reference sequence). The V and J ends lost 6 bases and 2 bases respectively, with 13 bases between them. CDR3 length: 14 amino acids. Written as DNA, the CDR3 is TGTGCCAGCAGAGTTAGGGACAATAACACTGAAGCTTTCTTT. It translates to CASRVRDNNTEAFF. The full variable domain, with the rest looked up from reference TRBV7-9 and TRBJ1-1, is DTGVSQNPRHKITKRGQNVTFRCDPISEHNRLYWYRQTLGQGPEFLTYFQNEAQLEKSRLLSDRFSAERPKGSFSTLEIQRTEQGDSAMYLCASRVRDNNTEAFFGQGTRLTVV.

The chain links TRBV2 to TRBJ2-2; 7 bases are shared with TRBD1. Germline values: CDR1 SNHLY, CDR2 FYNNEI. J gave up 6 bases and V 5 bases, and 6 bases lay outside the gene matches. This CDR3 is 14 amino acids long. CDR3 amino acids: CASSRQGSPGELFF. The CDR3 nucleotides read TGTGCCAGCAGTAGACAGGGTTCCCCCGGGGAGCTGTTTTTT.

The chain has TRBV7-8 and TRBJ1-1; a possible D gene is TRBD1 (5 bases). V lost 1 base to trimming and J lost 5 bases, with 11 bases between them. Germline values: CDR1 SGHVS, CDR2 FQNEAQ. The CDR3 runs to 14 residues. The CDR3 region has the DNA TGTGCCAGCAGCTTAGAAGGAGGGGTGACTGAAGCTTTCTTT. Its translation is CASSLEGGVTEAFF.

This clone was detected once. The chain recombines TRBV10-3 with TRBJ2-3, with TRBD2 matching 8 bases. This CDR3 contains 18 residues. The V gene's germline CDR1 is ENHRY and CDR2 SYGVKD. The V gene end was trimmed by 2 bases and the J gene end by 2 bases; junction bases not matched to a gene: 12. The CDR3 nucleotides read TGTGCCATCAGTGAGGACCCACCCAGCGGGGGCACCACAGATACGCAGTATTTT. Its translation: CAISEDPPSGGTTDTQYF.

The V gene is TRBV5-1, the J gene TRBJ2-2, with 9 nucleotides matching TRBD2. The ends lost 0 bases at V and 6 bases at J; junction bases unmatched: 24. The CDR3 consists of 22 residues. Germline CDR1 is SGHRS and CDR2 is YFSETQ. The CDR3 coding sequence is TGCGCCAGCAGCTTGGGGTTGTTGTCTAGCGGGGATTCCCCCTCCCTCCCCGGGGAGCTGTTTTTT. This codes for CASSLGLLSSGDSPSLPGELFF.

The chain has TRBV5-6 and TRBJ1-4; D is perhaps TRBD1 (5 bases). Per germline, CDR1 SGHDT and CDR2 YYEEEE. Trimming stripped 4 bases from V and 6 bases from J, with 13 bases between. The CDR3 extends over 14 amino acids. The CDR3 nucleotides are TGTGCCAGCAGCCCGCAGGGTCGGTATGAAAAACTGTTTTTT. Protein product: CASSPQGRYEKLFF.

The gene calls are TRBV10-2 and TRBJ2-7; TRBD2 matches at 8 bases. CDR3 size: 17 residues. V gave up 5 bases and J gave up 4 bases; unmatched junction bases: 16. Germline V gives CDR1 WSHSY, CDR2 SAAADI. The CDR3 coding sequence is TGCGCCAGCAGTCATAGGGGCCCACAGCGGGAGCGATACGAGCAGTACTTC. It is translated as CASSHRGPQRERYEQYF.

The gene calls are TRBV5-1 and TRBJ2-7; tentative D call: TRBD1 (6 bases). Germline CDR1 is SGHRS and CDR2 is YFSETQ. Trimming cost V 0 bases and J 0 bases, with 16 bases left between them. The CDR3 loop spans 17 amino acids. Here the CDR3 reads CASSLDSQGRSSYEQYF. For the CDR3, the DNA is TGCGCCAGCAGCTTGGATTCACAGGGAAGGAGCTCCTACGAGCAGTACTTC.

The CDR3 DNA is TGTGCCAGCAGCCATCGCTCGGGGGGGCCGTCGGCAGATACGCAGTATTTT. Amino acids: CASSHRSGGPSADTQYF. The rearrangement uses TRBV14 and TRBJ2-3, with 8 bases matching TRBD2. The junction had 12 bases not matched to a gene; V was cut back by 3 bases and J by 4 bases. Germline V gene data show CDR1 as SGHDN and CDR2 as FVKESK. This CDR3 is 17 amino acids long.

The V call is TRBV6-5, the J call TRBJ2-7, with D possibly matching TRBD1 (5 bases). Trimming removed 6 bases at V and 0 bases at J, with 12 bases between. This CDR3 comprises 14 residues. Germline-derived CDR1 and CDR2 are MNHEY and SVGAGI. CDR3 protein: CASSTRGYSYEQYF. The CDR3 DNA reads TGTGCCAGCAGCACAAGGGGTTACTCCTACGAGCAGTACTTC.

This clone was observed once. The chain has TRBV18 and TRBJ1-4; D is perhaps TRBD1 (6 bases). The CDR3 runs 18 residues. Germline V CDR1 and CDR2: KGHSH, LQKENI. V was pared by 6 bases and J by 0 bases, with 20 bases between. Here the CDR3 reads CASSGNDAGGTTNEKLFF. For the CDR3, the DNA is TGTGCCAGCTCTGGAAACGACGCGGGGGGCACAACTAATGAAAAACTGTTTTTT.

This clone was observed a handful of times. The chain has TRBV10-2 and TRBJ2-7; 7 positions agree with TRBD1. Germline CDR1 is WSHSY and CDR2 is SAAADI. The CDR3 totals 12 residues. V trimming: 5 bases; J trimming: 5 bases; junction bases outside the gene matches: 3. The CDR3 DNA reads as TGCGCCAGCAGTATAGGGGGCGACGAGCAGTACTTC. It specifies CASSIGGDEQYF.

This clone was found a few times. The CDR3 loop is CASSQDPGTEVAPSYF. The DNA of the CDR3 is TGTGCCAGCAGCCAAGATCCAGGGACAGAGGTTGCCCCCAGCTACTTC. This chain connects TRBV4-2 to TRBJ2-7; 7 nucleotides agree with TRBD1. The CDR3 runs 16 residues. Trimming took 0 bases from V and 13 from J; bases not matched to a gene: 18. Germline CDR1 reads LGHNA; CDR2 reads YNFKEQ.

This clone was counted between two and nine times. The CDR3 spells CASSLGLDRGRNQPQHF. DNA of the CDR3: TGTGCCAGCAGCCTGGGGTTGGACAGGGGGAGGAATCAGCCCCAGCATTTT. The gene calls are TRBV11-2 and TRBJ1-5, with TRBD1 identical over 10 bases. V lost 5 bases to trimming and J lost 4 bases; unmatched junction nucleotides: 11. The CDR3 consists of 17 residues. Germline CDR1 SGHAT, CDR2 FQNNGV.

The V call is TRBV5-1, the J call TRBJ2-3, with D possibly matching TRBD1 (5 bases). The ends were cut back, 0 bases at V and 2 bases at J, with 10 bases in the middle. Germline V gives CDR1 SGHRS, CDR2 YFSETQ. The CDR3 spans 15 residues. Here the CDR3 reads CASSLVGLDTDTQYF. CDR3 in DNA: TGCGCCAGCAGCTTGGTGGGGCTAGACACAGATACGCAGTATTTT.

The sample holds one count of this clone. J is TRBJ1-4 and V is TRBV7-8; D might be TRBD1 (5 bases). The CDR3 sequence is 14 residues long. CDR1 and CDR2 (germline): SGHVS, FQNEAQ. The germline V and J ends were trimmed by 5 bases and 8 bases, with 15 bases remaining between them. The CDR3 DNA sequence: TGTGCCAGCAGCCTCGGGGGGATCGGGGAAAAACTGTTTTTT. It is translated as CASSLGGIGEKLFF.

The genes are TRBV28 and TRBJ2-7; 12 bases map to TRBD1. In germline, CDR1 is MDHEN, CDR2 SYDVKM. The CDR3 covers 15 residues. Losses at the gene ends were 4 bases for V and 5 bases for J; bases not matched to a gene: 6. CDR3 DNA sequence: TGTGCCAGCAGTTACCGGGACAGGGGGCCCCACGAGCAGTACTTC. The encoded protein is CASSYRDRGPHEQYF.

This clone was observed a single time. The chain joins TRBV7-2 to TRBJ2-1, with 14 bases fitting TRBD2. Germline-derived CDR1 and CDR2 are SGHTA and FQGNSA. V shed 5 bases and J 2 bases; nucleotides not matched to a gene: 8. The CDR3 consists of 18 residues. Written as DNA, the CDR3 is TGTGCCAGCAGCGGCGGGACTAGCGGGAGAGGGGCCTACAATGAGCAGTTCTTC. It yields the protein CASSGGTSGRGAYNEQFF.